Listed below are T cell receptor beta chains from one sample, sequenced in a study of beta chain features in type 1 diabetes. Libraries were prepared by immunoSEQ multiplex PCR; TCRdb keeps only in-frame clonotypes and omits some of them. The sample has roughly 140,000 clones, nearly 50% seen once. The sequenced material came from Tregs from blood. The receptors stem from a man younger than 35 in good health. Each CDR3 is given with its conserved first and last residue. Fields, in order: CDR3 length, clone size, J gene, V gene, D gene, CDR3 protein, CDR3 DNA. The D gene is left open where the match is weak. Size values are once, few and many counts, or a class for expanded clones, and some rows have none.

14,.,TRBJ2-7,TRBV28,TRBD1,CASSEPGQGYEQYF,TGTGCCAGCAGTGAACCGGGACAGGGTTACGAGCAGTACTTC
15,.,TRBJ2-5,TRBV18,TRBD2,CASSRSSGKYETQYF,TGTGCCAGCTCCCGGTCTAGCGGGAAATACGAGACCCAGTACTTC
14,.,TRBJ2-7,TRBV11-1,.,CASSLEVPAGEQYF,TGTGCCAGCAGCTTAGAGGTCCCCGCGGGGGAGCAGTACTTC
16,few,TRBJ2-5,TRBV7-9,TRBD2,CASSRWRGARQETQYF,TGTGCCAGCAGCCGATGGCGGGGGGCTAGGCAAGAGACCCAGTACTTC
12,.,TRBJ1-2,TRBV2,.,CASRSIGNGYTF,TGTGCCAGCAGGAGTATCGGGAATGGCTACACCTTC
12,.,TRBJ1-2,TRBV29-1,TRBD1,CSVETGSYGYTF,TGCAGCGTCGAGACAGGGTCTTATGGCTACACCTTC
14,.,TRBJ2-7,TRBV19,.,CASSNPGVTYEQYF,TGTGCCAGTAGTAACCCAGGGGTCACCTACGAGCAGTACTTC
14,.,TRBJ2-5,TRBV9,.,CASSGRQSQETQYF,TGTGCCAGCAGCGGACGACAGTCACAAGAGACCCAGTACTTC
16,.,TRBJ2-1,TRBV28,TRBD2,CASSLLGLAGPNEQFF,TGTGCCAGCAGTCTCCTCGGACTAGCGGGCCCCAATGAGCAGTTCTTC
14,.,TRBJ2-1,TRBV15,.,CATGWGRLWAEQFF,TGTGCCACCGGCTGGGGGCGGCTCTGGGCCGAGCAGTTCTTC
13,few,TRBJ2-7,TRBV18,.,CASSPRAYYEQYF,TGTGCCAGCTCACCACGGGCGTACTACGAGCAGTACTTC
11,.,TRBJ2-3,TRBV10-3,.,CAIKGGWTQYF,TGTGCCATCAAGGGAGGTTGGACGCAGTATTTT
15,.,TRBJ2-7,TRBV7-2,.,CASSLIAGYGYEQYF,TGTGCCAGCAGCTTAATCGCGGGGTATGGGTACGAGCAGTACTTC
15,.,TRBJ1-2,TRBV7-2,.,CASSQEPLSTPGYTF,TGTGCCAGCAGCCAGGAACCCCTCTCAACCCCTGGCTACACCTTC
15,.,TRBJ2-7,TRBV28,TRBD2,CASSFGLAGSMGQYF,TGTGCCAGCAGTTTCGGACTAGCGGGGTCGATGGGGCAGTACTTC
13,.,TRBJ2-7,TRBV11-2,.,CASSSGTGYEQYF,TGTGCCAGCAGCTCAGGTACGGGGTACGAGCAGTACTTC
14,.,TRBJ2-5,TRBV27,.,CASRAGGTKETQYF,TGTGCCAGCAGGGCGGGTGGTACAAAAGAGACCCAGTACTTC
11,.,TRBJ2-3,TRBV5-1,.,CASRYTDTQYF,TGCGCCAGCAGATACACAGATACGCAGTATTTT
16,.,TRBJ2-6,TRBV25-1,.,CASRGPHARGANVLTF,TGTGCCAGCAGGGGGCCCCACGCACGAGGGGCCAACGTCCTGACTTTC
15,.,TRBJ1-5,TRBV6-6,TRBD1,CASSLDRGRNQPQHF,TGTGCCAGCAGTCTCGACAGGGGTAGAAATCAGCCCCAGCATTTT
15,.,TRBJ1-2,TRBV19,.,CASSILSLPYYGYTF,TGTGCCAGTAGTATATTAAGCTTGCCGTACTATGGCTACACCTTC
14,.,TRBJ1-5,TRBV29-1,.,CSVAGGAANQPQHF,TGCAGCGTCGCCGGAGGGGCGGCCAATCAGCCCCAGCATTTT
16,.,TRBJ1-1,TRBV27,.,CASSPRGRDMNTEAFF,TGTGCCAGCAGTCCCCGAGGCAGAGATATGAACACTGAAGCTTTCTTT
15,few,TRBJ2-1,TRBV4-2,.,CASSQDSGLPSGQFF,TGTGCCAGCAGCCAAGATTCCGGACTCCCCTCGGGGCAGTTCTTC
15,.,TRBJ1-1,TRBV28,TRBD1,CASTPGGQQNTEAFF,TGTGCCAGCACCCCTGGGGGACAGCAGAACACTGAAGCTTTCTTT
15,few,TRBJ2-7,TRBV5-1,.,CASSLVTGSSYEQYF,TGCGCCAGCAGCTTGGTCACCGGGAGCTCCTACGAGCAGTACTTC
13,.,TRBJ2-7,TRBV5-1,.,CASRLATSYEQYF,TGCGCCAGCAGGCTAGCGACGTCCTACGAGCAGTACTTC
14,.,TRBJ2-7,TRBV6-5,TRBD1,CASRVTGLLDEQYF,TGTGCCAGCAGGGTGACAGGGTTGCTGGACGAGCAGTACTTC
14,.,TRBJ1-5,TRBV29-1,TRBD1,CSVKGTGVDQPQHF,TGCAGCGTTAAGGGGACAGGGGTCGATCAGCCCCAGCATTTT
13,.,TRBJ2-5,TRBV11-2,.,CASSLTSEETQYF,TGTGCCAGCAGCTTAACCTCCGAGGAGACCCAGTACTTC
13,few,TRBJ1-1,TRBV30,.,CAWSLQGSTEAFF,TGTGCCTGGAGCCTCCAGGGGTCCACTGAAGCTTTCTTT
16,few,TRBJ1-4,TRBV7-2,TRBD1,CASSRSPDRASEKLFF,TGTGCCAGCAGCCGATCCCCCGACAGGGCGAGTGAAAAACTGTTTTTT
15,once,TRBJ1-1,TRBV5-1,.,CASSLVRGKNTEAFF,TGCGCCAGCAGCCTAGTGCGGGGTAAGAACACTGAAGCTTTCTTT
19,.,TRBJ2-2,TRBV19,TRBD2,CASSISQLAGGPGGGELFF,TGTGCCAGTAGTATATCCCAACTAGCGGGAGGGCCTGGTGGCGGGGAGCTGTTTTTT
17,.,TRBJ1-6,TRBV10-3,.,CAISNTQGWDTNSPLHF,TGTGCCATCAGTAATACCCAGGGGTGGGACACTAATTCACCCCTCCACTTT
12,few,TRBJ2-1,TRBV29-1,TRBD1,CSAVVGQGEQFF,TGCAGCGCCGTTGTTGGACAGGGAGAGCAGTTCTTC
13,.,TRBJ2-7,TRBV29-1,TRBD1,CSVTGGGNYEQYF,TGCAGCGTTACAGGGGGCGGAAACTACGAGCAGTACTTC
18,few,TRBJ2-1,TRBV7-2,.,CASSRTPPLLATVNEQFF,TGTGCCAGCAGCCGAACACCGCCCTTGCTCGCGACAGTTAATGAGCAGTTCTTC
15,.,TRBJ2-1,TRBV7-2,.,CASSLHGGSYNEQFF,TGTGCCAGCAGCTTACACGGGGGCTCCTACAATGAGCAGTTCTTC
15,.,TRBJ2-7,TRBV6-1,.,CASSEVLAGIYEQYF,TGTGCCAGCAGTGAAGTTTTAGCAGGGATCTACGAGCAGTACTTC
14,.,TRBJ1-3,TRBV5-1,.,CASSSGVTGNTIYF,TGCGCCAGCAGCTCAGGGGTTACTGGAAACACCATATATTTT
15,.,TRBJ2-7,TRBV5-1,.,CASSLVQGTTYEQYF,TGCGCCAGCAGCTTGGTGCAGGGGACCACCTACGAGCAGTACTTC
15,.,TRBJ1-4,TRBV18,TRBD1,CASSPYRDRDEKLFF,TGTGCCAGCTCACCATACAGGGACAGGGATGAAAAACTGTTTTTT
14,.,TRBJ1-2,TRBV9,.,CASREGLGVGGYTF,TGTGCCAGTAGGGAGGGGCTGGGGGTTGGTGGCTACACCTTC
16,.,TRBJ1-6,TRBV28,.,CASSPPLGRNNSPLHF,TGTGCCAGCAGTCCCCCCCTGGGGCGGAATAATTCACCCCTCCACTTT
17,.,TRBJ2-6,TRBV18,TRBD1,CASSPGQGEAGANVLTF,TGTGCCAGCTCACCCGGACAGGGCGAGGCTGGGGCCAACGTCCTGACTTTC
15,.,TRBJ2-1,TRBV27,.,CASRKNLLLYNEQFF,TGTGCCAGCAGGAAAAACTTACTGCTCTACAATGAGCAGTTCTTC
15,.,TRBJ2-7,TRBV19,TRBD1,CASSPTGTGGHEQYF,TGTGCCAGTAGTCCGACCGGGACAGGGGGGCACGAGCAGTACTTC
15,few,TRBJ1-4,TRBV28,.,CASSSWARANEKLFF,TGTGCCAGCAGTTCCTGGGCGCGGGCTAATGAAAAACTGTTTTTT
14,.,TRBJ1-2,TRBV6-1,TRBD1,CASSGRQGNYGYTF,TGTGCCAGCAGTGGACGACAGGGGAACTATGGCTACACCTTC
11,.,TRBJ2-3,TRBV28,.,CATSRMNTQYF,TGTGCCACCTCGCGGATGAATACGCAGTATTTT
13,few,TRBJ2-7,TRBV27,.,CASSLSQGHEQYF,TGTGCCAGCAGTTTATCGCAGGGCCACGAGCAGTACTTC
14,.,TRBJ1-1,TRBV5-1,TRBD1,CASSRGQMAPEAFF,TGCGCCAGCAGTCGGGGACAGATGGCCCCTGAAGCTTTCTTT
15,.,TRBJ1-1,TRBV11-2,.,CASSLDPSRADEAFF,TGTGCCAGCAGCTTAGATCCGAGCAGGGCCGATGAAGCTTTCTTT
15,.,TRBJ2-5,TRBV7-9,.,CASSRSWSLQETQYF,TGTGCCAGCAGCCGTTCGTGGAGCCTCCAAGAGACCCAGTACTTC
15,once,TRBJ1-4,TRBV19,.,CASSIPRGRHEKLFF,TGTGCCAGTAGTATTCCCCGAGGCCGGCATGAAAAACTGTTTTTT
13,.,TRBJ1-2,TRBV9,.,CASRTSGGKGYTF,TGTGCCAGCAGGACTTCGGGGGGGAAAGGCTACACCTTC
14,.,TRBJ1-1,TRBV7-9,.,CASSLLTGNTEAFF,TGTGCCAGCAGCCTATTAACAGGGAACACTGAAGCTTTCTTT
13,few,TRBJ2-1,TRBV6-1,.,CASSGASHNEQFF,TGTGCCAGCAGTGGGGCCTCTCACAATGAGCAGTTCTTC